This T cell receptor beta chain was observed in a study of early T cells in non-severe SARS-CoV-2 infection. Notes on the study in general: Database matching using VDJdb favored anti-spike CD8 responses, with private and CD4 specificities left missing.

Individual cDNA molecules were tagged with unique molecular identifiers, the study reported. TCRdb recomputed calls from the 5' RACE reads with MiXCR, one row per CDR3 protein. The sample contains 68,000 or so distinct CDR3 sequences, roughly 10% of which appear only once. On this clonotype itself: Its antigen is as yet unknown.

V was trimmed by 1 base and J by 4 bases, leaving 13 bases between them. Per germline, CDR1 SGHVS and CDR2 FQNEAQ. This CDR3 is 15 amino acids long. This receptor was taken from an adult who was a healthcare worker with PCR-confirmed SARS-CoV-2 infection or an uninfected control (not recorded which). J is TRBJ1-2 and V is TRBV7-8; D gene uncertain. The sequencing input was whole blood. The CDR3, as DNA: TGTGCCAGCAGCTTAGATCCAGGCCGGGTCTATGGCTACACCTTC. As protein: CASSLDPGRVYGYTF.